This is a list of T cell receptor beta chains from one sample in a study of T cell changes during pregnancy in multiple sclerosis. Some clones are missing from TCRdb's copy, which holds only in-frame ones; the method was immunoSEQ multiplex PCR. This table holds 130,000 or so clones, about 96% found once. This specimen consisted of peripheral blood, obtained after pregnancy. The receptors here all came from a female donor with multiple sclerosis, enrolled in a pregnancy study. CDR3s include the opening cysteine and the closing phenylalanine or tryptophan. The D gene is left open where the match is weak. The size of a clone is reported for some rows only, either as once, few or many, or as a class for expanded clones.

j_gene: TRBJ1-4; d_gene: TRBD1; abundance: once; v_gene: TRBV28; CDR3nt: TGTGCCAGCAGTACAGGGGCTAATGAAAAACTGTTTTTT; CDR3aa: CASSTGANEKLFF
j_gene: TRBJ2-7; d_gene: NA; abundance: NA; v_gene: TRBV2; CDR3nt: TGTGCCAGCACAGGGGGGCCCTACGAGCAGTACTTC; CDR3aa: CASTGGPYEQYF
j_gene: TRBJ2-5; d_gene: TRBD1; abundance: NA; v_gene: TRBV29-1; CDR3nt: TGCAGCGTTGAAAGTTTGGGACAGTTCCAAGAGACCCAGTACTTC; CDR3aa: CSVESLGQFQETQYF
j_gene: TRBJ2-7; d_gene: NA; abundance: NA; v_gene: TRBV11-1; CDR3nt: TGTGCCAGCAGCTTAAGTTACAGGGCCGGCTTTAATTACGAGCAGTACTTC; CDR3aa: CASSLSYRAGFNYEQYF
j_gene: TRBJ1-5; d_gene: TRBD1; abundance: NA; v_gene: TRBV6-1; CDR3nt: TGTGCCAGCAGTAGACAGGGGCAGAATCAGCCCCAGCATTTT; CDR3aa: CASSRQGQNQPQHF
j_gene: TRBJ1-5; d_gene: NA; abundance: NA; v_gene: TRBV19; CDR3nt: TGTGCCAGTAGTATCTCGGGCAATCAGCCCCAGCATTTT; CDR3aa: CASSISGNQPQHF
j_gene: TRBJ1-5; d_gene: TRBD1; abundance: NA; v_gene: TRBV15; CDR3nt: TGTGCCACCAGCAGATCCGCAGGGACAGGGACATATAGCAATCAGCCCCAGCATTTT; CDR3aa: CATSRSAGTGTYSNQPQHF
j_gene: TRBJ2-5; d_gene: TRBD1; abundance: NA; v_gene: TRBV15; CDR3nt: TGTGCCACCAGCAGACCAAACAGGGGGCCAAGGGAGACCCAGTACTTC; CDR3aa: CATSRPNRGPRETQYF
j_gene: TRBJ2-1; d_gene: NA; abundance: NA; v_gene: TRBV7-3; CDR3nt: TGTGCCAGCAGCTTGGGAGGTGGCAGGGCTAGCTCTCCCTACAATGAGCAGTTCTTC; CDR3aa: CASSLGGGRASSPYNEQFF
j_gene: TRBJ1-5; d_gene: NA; abundance: NA; v_gene: TRBV6-6; CDR3nt: TGTGCCAGCAGTTACGACAGACACAATCAGCCCCAGCATTTT; CDR3aa: CASSYDRHNQPQHF
j_gene: TRBJ2-1; d_gene: TRBD2; abundance: NA; v_gene: TRBV19; CDR3nt: TGTGCCAGCACTAGCGGGACACGATCCTACAATGAGCAGTTCTTC; CDR3aa: CASTSGTRSYNEQFF
j_gene: TRBJ2-1; d_gene: TRBD2; abundance: NA; v_gene: TRBV9; CDR3nt: TGTGCCAGCAGCGTAGGACTAGCGGCAAACAATGAGCAGTTCTTC; CDR3aa: CASSVGLAANNEQFF
j_gene: TRBJ1-1; d_gene: NA; abundance: NA; v_gene: TRBV5-8; CDR3nt: TGTGCCAGCAGCTATACAGGGCTGTGGACTGAAGCTTTCTTT; CDR3aa: CASSYTGLWTEAFF
j_gene: TRBJ1-2; d_gene: NA; abundance: NA; v_gene: TRBV7-9; CDR3nt: TGTGCCAGCAGCTTAGCGGCACAGGCCTCCGTCTATGGCTACACCTTC; CDR3aa: CASSLAAQASVYGYTF
j_gene: TRBJ2-1; d_gene: NA; abundance: NA; v_gene: TRBV28; CDR3nt: TGTGCCAGCAGTTTATTGCAGGGCTCCGACAATGAGCAGTTCTTC; CDR3aa: CASSLLQGSDNEQFF
j_gene: TRBJ2-7; d_gene: NA; abundance: NA; v_gene: TRBV27; CDR3nt: TGTGCCAGCAGTTCTTACAGGTTTCCCCCCTACGAGCAGTACTTC; CDR3aa: CASSSYRFPPYEQYF
j_gene: TRBJ1-1; d_gene: NA; abundance: NA; v_gene: TRBV5-6; CDR3nt: TGTGCCAGCAGCACAACGAGCGTCTCACTGAACACTGAAGCTTTCTTT; CDR3aa: CASSTTSVSLNTEAFF
j_gene: TRBJ2-5; d_gene: TRBD2; abundance: NA; v_gene: TRBV9; CDR3nt: TGTGCCAGCAGCGTAGGTAGCGGGAGGGCCAGGGAGACCCAGTACTTC; CDR3aa: CASSVGSGRARETQYF
j_gene: TRBJ2-1; d_gene: TRBD1; abundance: NA; v_gene: TRBV18; CDR3nt: TGTGCCAGCTCGACATTCCGGGACAGGGGTGGCAATGAGCAGTTCTTC; CDR3aa: CASSTFRDRGGNEQFF
j_gene: TRBJ1-3; d_gene: NA; abundance: NA; v_gene: TRBV25-1; CDR3nt: TGTGCCAGCAGCCCCGGGTGGAAAATCTCTGGAAACACCATATATTTT; CDR3aa: CASSPGWKISGNTIYF
j_gene: TRBJ1-3; d_gene: NA; abundance: NA; v_gene: TRBV14; CDR3nt: TGTGCCAGCAGCCAAGGGAGCGCCGTTGGAAACACCATATATTTT; CDR3aa: CASSQGSAVGNTIYF
j_gene: TRBJ2-5; d_gene: NA; abundance: NA; v_gene: TRBV19; CDR3nt: TGTGCCAGCGCGAAGAGAAGGAGCCAAGAGACCCAGTACTTC; CDR3aa: CASAKRRSQETQYF